This T cell receptor beta chain was captured by sequencing in a study of T cell responses to AZD1222 COVID-19 vaccine. TCRdb's copy holds only in-frame clones and misses some; the assay was immunoSEQ multiplex PCR. This table has about 170,000 clones, around nine tenths appearing once. Germline V gene sequence: CDR1 SGHRS, CDR2 YFSETQ. The CDR3 contains 19 residues. J lost 0 bases, V lost 4 bases, and 11 bases had no gene match. J is TRBJ2-1 and V is TRBV5-1; TRBD1 matches at 12 bases. This clonotype originated in an adult who received the AZD1222 COVID-19 vaccine. The sequenced sample was peripheral blood, obtained 28 days after the second AZD1222 dose. CDR3 in DNA: TGCGCCAGCAGCCTCGGGACAGGGGGCTCTAGAAGCTCCTACAATGAGCAGTTCTTC. It encodes CASSLGTGGSRSSYNEQFF.